The rows below give T cell receptor beta chains drawn from one sample of a study of shared clonotypes between healthy human individuals. Produced via immunoSEQ multiplex PCR; TCRdb's table is partial and in-frame only. Among more than 550,000 clones listed, around 92% were seen once. The sample consisted of naive CD8+ T cells sorted from blood. These receptors originate from a man aged 25 to 40 in good health. Each CDR3 is given with its conserved first and last residue. The D gene is left open where the match is weak. For some rows the clone size is stated as once, few or many, or as a class when expanded; others skip it.

D gene: .
J gene: TRBJ1-1
V gene: TRBV5-5
clone size: once
CDR3 protein: CASSLPQGQITLEAFF
CDR3 DNA: TGTGCCAGCAGCTTGCCTCAGGGACAAATAACTTTGGAAGCTTTCTTT

D gene: TRBD1
J gene: TRBJ2-5
V gene: TRBV2
clone size: .
CDR3 protein: CASLDREGETQYF
CDR3 DNA: TGTGCCAGCCTGGACAGGGAAGGGGAGACCCAGTACTTC

D gene: TRBD2
J gene: TRBJ2-7
V gene: TRBV5-1
clone size: .
CDR3 protein: CASSLRLAGVDEQYF
CDR3 DNA: TGCGCCAGCAGCTTGAGACTAGCGGGAGTGGACGAGCAGTACTTC

D gene: TRBD1
J gene: TRBJ2-7
V gene: TRBV7-8
clone size: once
CDR3 protein: CASSHPTGTDSSYEQYF
CDR3 DNA: TGTGCCAGCAGCCACCCAACCGGGACAGATTCGTCCTACGAGCAGTACTTC

D gene: .
J gene: TRBJ2-5
V gene: TRBV9
clone size: .
CDR3 protein: CASSVSGAEETQYF
CDR3 DNA: TGTGCCAGCAGCGTATCAGGGGCTGAGGAGACCCAGTACTTC

D gene: TRBD1
J gene: TRBJ2-7
V gene: TRBV5-1
clone size: .
CDR3 protein: CASSLLPGQGFYEQYF
CDR3 DNA: TGCGCCAGCAGCTTGTTACCGGGACAGGGCTTCTACGAGCAGTACTTC

D gene: TRBD1
J gene: TRBJ2-7
V gene: TRBV30
clone size: .
CDR3 protein: CAWSVDSGQGAYEQYF
CDR3 DNA: TGTGCCTGGAGTGTGGATTCCGGACAGGGGGCTTACGAGCAGTACTTC

D gene: .
J gene: TRBJ2-7
V gene: TRBV4-3
clone size: .
CDR3 protein: CASSPGTLSYEQYF
CDR3 DNA: TGCGCCAGCAGCCCGGGGACCCTGTCCTACGAGCAGTACTTC

D gene: .
J gene: TRBJ1-2
V gene: TRBV27
clone size: .
CDR3 protein: CASRFLGTNGYTF
CDR3 DNA: TGTGCCAGCCGTTTCCTCGGGACGAATGGCTACACCTTC

D gene: TRBD2
J gene: TRBJ2-1
V gene: TRBV29-1
clone size: once
CDR3 protein: CSVGSSGRPYNEQFF
CDR3 DNA: TGCAGCGTTGGTTCCAGCGGGAGGCCCTACAATGAGCAGTTCTTC

D gene: TRBD2
J gene: TRBJ2-1
V gene: TRBV4-3
clone size: .
CDR3 protein: CASSQTSGGTYNEQFF
CDR3 DNA: TGCGCCAGCAGCCAGACTAGCGGGGGCACCTACAATGAGCAGTTCTTC

D gene: .
J gene: TRBJ2-1
V gene: TRBV7-8
clone size: .
CDR3 protein: CASSLSVRLYNEQFF
CDR3 DNA: TGTGCCAGCAGCTTAAGCGTAAGACTGTACAATGAGCAGTTCTTC

D gene: .
J gene: TRBJ2-7
V gene: TRBV7-9
clone size: .
CDR3 protein: CASSSETEQYF
CDR3 DNA: TGTGCCAGCAGCTCGGAGACCGAGCAGTACTTC

D gene: .
J gene: TRBJ2-1
V gene: TRBV9
clone size: .
CDR3 protein: CASSVGGSSDEQFF
CDR3 DNA: TGTGCCAGCAGCGTAGGTGGGAGTAGTGATGAGCAGTTCTTC

D gene: .
J gene: TRBJ2-3
V gene: TRBV15
clone size: .
CDR3 protein: CATSSVFADTQYF
CDR3 DNA: TGTGCCACCAGCAGTGTTTTCGCAGATACGCAGTATTTT

D gene: .
J gene: TRBJ2-7
V gene: TRBV28
clone size: few
CDR3 protein: CASSLSWGANEQYF
CDR3 DNA: TGTGCCAGCAGTTTATCATGGGGGGCGAACGAGCAGTACTTC

D gene: .
J gene: TRBJ2-5
V gene: TRBV27
clone size: .
CDR3 protein: CASSLGRDIVETQYF
CDR3 DNA: TGTGCCAGCAGTTTAGGGCGGGATATTGTTGAGACCCAGTACTTC

D gene: TRBD1
J gene: TRBJ2-7
V gene: TRBV19
clone size: .
CDR3 protein: CASSMIGQGLNEQYF
CDR3 DNA: TGTGCCAGTAGTATGATCGGACAGGGGCTCAACGAGCAGTACTTC

D gene: .
J gene: TRBJ1-4
V gene: TRBV6-1
clone size: .
CDR3 protein: CASSEGVLDEKLFF
CDR3 DNA: TGTGCCAGCAGTGAGGGGGTACTTGACGAAAAACTGTTTTTT

D gene: TRBD2
J gene: TRBJ2-1
V gene: TRBV7-9
clone size: .
CDR3 protein: CASSAGAAYNEQFF
CDR3 DNA: TGTGCCAGCTCCGCGGGAGCGGCCTACAATGAGCAGTTCTTC

D gene: .
J gene: TRBJ1-1
V gene: TRBV11-2
clone size: .
CDR3 protein: CASSLDLLPGREAFF
CDR3 DNA: TGTGCCAGCAGCTTAGATTTACTTCCCGGTCGGGAAGCTTTCTTT

D gene: .
J gene: TRBJ2-3
V gene: TRBV4-3
clone size: .
CDR3 protein: CASSQDWLDTQYF
CDR3 DNA: TGCGCCAGCAGCCAAGATTGGCTGGATACGCAGTATTTT

D gene: TRBD1
J gene: TRBJ2-3
V gene: TRBV6-4
clone size: .
CDR3 protein: CASSDGDRSTDTQYF
CDR3 DNA: TGTGCCAGCAGTGACGGGGACAGGTCCACAGATACGCAGTATTTT

D gene: TRBD1
J gene: TRBJ1-5
V gene: TRBV27
clone size: .
CDR3 protein: CASSLYFSGTGYGNQPQHF
CDR3 DNA: TGTGCCAGCAGTTTATATTTCTCCGGGACAGGGTATGGCAATCAGCCCCAGCATTTT

D gene: TRBD2
J gene: TRBJ2-1
V gene: TRBV9
clone size: .
CDR3 protein: CASSPAGSGSGNEQFF
CDR3 DNA: TGTGCCAGCAGCCCCGCTGGGAGCGGGAGTGGCAATGAGCAGTTCTTC

D gene: TRBD1
J gene: TRBJ2-1
V gene: TRBV12-5
clone size: .
CDR3 protein: CASGLVPGPDRVNEQFF
CDR3 DNA: TGTGCTAGTGGTTTGGTCCCAGGCCCCGACAGGGTCAATGAGCAGTTCTTC

D gene: TRBD1
J gene: TRBJ1-5
V gene: TRBV2
clone size: .
CDR3 protein: CASSLPGQGYQPQHF
CDR3 DNA: TGTGCCAGCAGTCTTCCGGGACAGGGCTATCAGCCCCAGCATTTT

D gene: .
J gene: TRBJ2-7
V gene: TRBV27
clone size: few
CDR3 protein: CASSLQGDEQYF
CDR3 DNA: TGTGCCAGCAGTTTACAGGGCGACGAGCAGTACTTC

D gene: .
J gene: TRBJ2-7
V gene: TRBV20-1
clone size: .
CDR3 protein: CSGHRDSEQYF
CDR3 DNA: TGCAGTGGCCACAGGGATAGCGAGCAGTACTTC

D gene: .
J gene: TRBJ1-1
V gene: TRBV9
clone size: .
CDR3 protein: CASSVGGSTEAFF
CDR3 DNA: TGTGCCAGCAGCGTAGGGGGTTCCACTGAAGCTTTCTTT

D gene: .
J gene: TRBJ2-7
V gene: TRBV4-1
clone size: .
CDR3 protein: CASSHPTGSSYEQYF
CDR3 DNA: TGCGCCAGCAGCCACCCAACCGGGAGCTCCTACGAGCAGTACTTC

D gene: .
J gene: TRBJ2-7
V gene: TRBV27
clone size: .
CDR3 protein: CASSLPTRAYEQYF
CDR3 DNA: TGTGCCAGCAGTTTACCGACCAGAGCCTACGAGCAGTACTTC

D gene: .
J gene: TRBJ1-5
V gene: TRBV7-9
clone size: .
CDR3 protein: CASSLVGTGNNQPQHF
CDR3 DNA: TGTGCCAGCAGCTTAGTAGGGACGGGTAACAATCAGCCCCAGCATTTT

D gene: .
J gene: TRBJ2-1
V gene: TRBV7-9
clone size: .
CDR3 protein: CASSLRSNEQFF
CDR3 DNA: TGTGCCAGCAGCTTAAGATCCAATGAGCAGTTCTTC

D gene: .
J gene: TRBJ2-2
V gene: TRBV15
clone size: .
CDR3 protein: CATSLPGDIGLAGELFF
CDR3 DNA: TGTGCCACCAGCCTACCAGGAGACATCGGGTTGGCCGGGGAGCTGTTTTTT

D gene: .
J gene: TRBJ2-7
V gene: TRBV27
clone size: .
CDR3 protein: CASSIALAHDEQYF
CDR3 DNA: TGTGCCAGCAGCATAGCTCTAGCCCATGACGAGCAGTACTTC

D gene: TRBD2
J gene: TRBJ2-1
V gene: TRBV28
clone size: .
CDR3 protein: CASTLIAGDDNEQFF
CDR3 DNA: TGTGCCAGCACCCTTATAGCGGGAGACGATAATGAGCAGTTCTTC

D gene: .
J gene: TRBJ1-5
V gene: TRBV28
clone size: .
CDR3 protein: CASSTDDTIRGYSNQPQHF
CDR3 DNA: TGTGCCAGCAGTACTGATGACACTATTAGAGGATATAGCAATCAGCCCCAGCATTTT

D gene: .
J gene: TRBJ2-1
V gene: TRBV20-1
clone size: .
CDR3 protein: CSARRNNEQFF
CDR3 DNA: TGCAGTGCTAGACGGAACAATGAGCAGTTCTTC

D gene: TRBD1
J gene: TRBJ1-5
V gene: TRBV7-6
clone size: once
CDR3 protein: CASSPGTGIQPQHF
CDR3 DNA: TGTGCCAGCAGCCCTGGGACAGGGATCCAGCCCCAGCATTTT

D gene: .
J gene: TRBJ2-7
V gene: TRBV30
clone size: .
CDR3 protein: CASAGGSYEQYF
CDR3 DNA: TGTGCCTCGGCGGGCGGATCCTACGAGCAGTACTTC

D gene: TRBD1
J gene: TRBJ2-2
V gene: TRBV9
clone size: .
CDR3 protein: CASSVGDRGRSGELFF
CDR3 DNA: TGTGCCAGCAGCGTAGGCGACAGGGGGCGGTCCGGGGAGCTGTTTTTT

D gene: .
J gene: TRBJ2-3
V gene: TRBV19
clone size: .
CDR3 protein: CASSIDLPGASTDTQYF
CDR3 DNA: TGTGCCAGTAGTATAGATTTACCGGGAGCCAGCACAGATACGCAGTATTTT

D gene: TRBD2
J gene: TRBJ2-2
V gene: TRBV28
clone size: .
CDR3 protein: CASSSNRGLAANTGELFF
CDR3 DNA: TGTGCCAGCAGTTCCAACCGCGGACTAGCGGCGAACACCGGGGAGCTGTTTTTT